This TCR beta chain comes out of a study of blood T cell repertoires in COVID-19 (dated by TCRdb to the early 2020s). Background on the whole study: Samples from collaborators originated in the United States, Italy and Spain and spanned both the acute and convalescent phases of COVID-19. The material from the prospective study consisted of cDNA or gDNA derived from T cells, B-cell-depleted T cells, or PBMCs. Deeply sampled blood TCRbeta repertoires from subjects exposed to, actively infected with, or recovered from COVID-19 were included in the dataset. The repertoires were made available in a free public database intended to serve as a resource for research on the immune response to SARS-CoV-2. Samples were obtained from the ongoing ImmuneRACE study (first 160 participants) and from 1,000 to 1,500 subjects provided by 6 global collaborators. Nearly every sample came with metadata listing a de-identified subject ID, COVID-19 status, age in years and sex. Where available, HLA class I and class II types were taken from metadata supplied by the sample provider and were not determined by assay-based typing.

Points the paper makes about the study in general: The amount of clinical and demographic metadata varied by source and participant and was provided uncurated.

Ends trimmed: V by 1 base, J by 5 bases; bases unmatched to a gene: 3. CDR1 and CDR2, looked up from the germline V gene, are SGDLS and YYNGEE. Its CDR3 holds 15 amino acids, cysteine through phenylalanine. The entry retains the CDR3 DNA only, 45 bases that are in frame from base 1. Each collaborating institution followed its own protocols to collect whole blood in K2EDTA tubes. Collaborator samples were shipped for TCRbeta analysis as frozen whole blood, isolated PBMCs, or DNA extracted from either sample type. This clone has more than one count but fewer than ten. Its binding antigen is unknown. Per-nucleotide qualities are absent, and no much larger clonotype sits a single base away. TCRbeta CDR3 regions were amplified from genomic DNA using the immunoSEQ Assay, a bias-controlled multiplex PCR. The source study handled its data this way. Within the assay, amplification of reference gene primers was used to estimate how many nucleated cells each sample contained. Sequence reads were collapsed and filtered to measure the absolute abundance of every unique TCRbeta CDR3 rearrangement. For each sample, productive Simpson clonality was calculated as the square root of Simpson's diversity index across productive rearrangements. Sourced from immuneACCESS, this table was stored by TCRdb with only in-frame sequences that have V and J called. A share of the clones is absent; for the studies checked, an unresolved V gene accounts for under half, and the remainder has no known explanation. Clone size and V and J calls were adopted from that table, with D and trimming inferred from the DNA. In this sample the table shows approximately 140,000 clones, less than 85% of which occur a single time. In total, the top ten clones hold about 9.3% of the sample.

In this chain, TRBV9 is recombined with TRBJ1-6; the central 7 bases match TRBD1. The source is a woman older than 75 in a cohort sampled during active or convalescent COVID-19. Sequenced sample: peripheral blood. In nucleotides, the sequence is TGTGCCAGCAGCGTAAGGGGGCGCGATAATTCACCCCTCCACTTT. The resulting protein is CASSVRGRDNSPLHF. This CDR3, with the reference TRBV9 and TRBJ1-6 proteins standing in past its ends, gives the full variable domain DSGVTQTPKHLITATGQRVTLRCSPRSGDLSVYWYQQSLDQGLQFLIQYYNGEERAKGNILERFSAQQFPDLHSELNLSSLELGDSALYFCASSVRGRDNSPLHFGNGTRLTVT.